Following are 20 T cell receptor beta chains from one sample sequenced in a study of response to subunit inactivated influenza vaccine. TCRdb reanalysed the RT-PCR reads using MiXCR and keeps one entry per CDR3 protein. The sample holds around 470,000 distinct CDR3 sequences, roughly 7.6% seen once. This material consisted of PBMCs from blood, taken roughly 24 months after vaccination. The origin of the receptors is a man between 45 and 75 years old who received an inactivated influenza vaccine.

This clonotype was seen more than once but under ten times. The chain uses TRBV6-1 and TRBJ2-3; no definite D call. The CDR3 has 17 residues. Germline loops: CDR1 MNHNS, CDR2 SASEGT. Deletions cut 3 bases from V and 0 bases from J, with 16 bases between. As DNA, the CDR3 is TGTGCCAGCAGTGATCAATGGGGAACGCGCAGCACAGATACGCAGTATTTT. Amino acid sequence: CASSDQWGTRSTDTQYF.

This clonotype was seen a handful of times. V usage is TRBV2 and J usage is TRBJ2-7; the match to TRBD2 covers 7 bases. Germline lookup yields CDR1 SNHLY and CDR2 FYNNEI. Germline trimming cut 5 bases from V and 7 bases from J; bases unmatched to any gene: 14. CDR3 length: 15 amino acids. The CDR3 reads CASSLAERATGEQYF. CDR3 nucleotides: TGTGCCAGCAGTCTAGCGGAGCGGGCCACTGGGGAGCAGTACTTC.

The chain has TRBV6-2 or TRBV6-3 and TRBJ2-7, with 9 bases fitting TRBD2. Germline V CDR1 and CDR2: MNHEY, SVGEGT. This CDR3 has 15 amino acids. Trimming removed 2 bases from V and 7 bases from J; junction bases left unmatched: 9. This chain's CDR3 is CASSYVRGGADEQYF. The CDR3 nucleotides read TGTGCCAGCAGTTACGTGCGCGGGGGGGCAGATGAGCAGTACTTC.

This clonotype was recorded at least ten times. The chain joins TRBV12-3 or TRBV12-4 to TRBJ2-4, with D perhaps TRBD1 (5 bases). The CDR3 consists of 15 residues. Trimming cost V 4 bases and J 7 bases, with 17 bases left between them. This CDR3 reads CASSSMTDFRNIQYF. The CDR3 region has the DNA TGTGCCAGCAGTTCAATGACAGATTTCCGTAACATTCAGTACTTC.

The chain combines TRBV10-3 with TRBJ1-1; TRBD1 is a possible D gene (5 bases). Germline V CDR1 and CDR2: ENHRY, SYGVKD. V was trimmed by 4 bases and J by 5 bases, leaving 14 bases between them. The CDR3 length is 14 residues. CDR3 sequence (DNA): TGTGCCATCAGTGGTCAGGGTTGGGAAACTGAAGCTTTCTTT. This translates into CAISGQGWETEAFF.

This clonotype was recorded a few times. In DNA, the CDR3 is TGTGCCAGCAGTTCCGGACAGGGGCAGGGGGAAAAACTGTTTTTT. Amino acid sequence: CASSSGQGQGEKLFF. The rearrangement joins TRBV28 to TRBJ1-4; 9 bases agree with TRBD1. CDR3 size: 15 residues. Trimming at V came to 4 bases and at J to 8 bases, leaving 8 bases not matched to a gene. Germline CDR1 reads MDHEN; CDR2 reads SYDVKM.

The chain combines TRBV5-1 with TRBJ2-3, with 7 positions matching TRBD2. With 3 bases clipped from V and 2 bases from J, the junction kept 6 bases outside the gene matches. Per germline, CDR1 SGHRS and CDR2 YFSETQ. The CDR3 loop spans 15 amino acids. The DNA of the CDR3 is TGCGCCAGCAGCTGGGCCGGGGGGACCACAGATACGCAGTATTTT. Residues: CASSWAGGTTDTQYF.

The chain carries TRBV4-3 and TRBJ1-6, with D tentatively TRBD1 (5 bases). Germline V gene data show CDR1 as LGHNA and CDR2 as YSLEER. This CDR3 spans 16 amino acids. Trimming stripped 5 bases from V and 5 bases from J, with 16 bases between. CDR3 DNA: TGCGCCAGCAGCGATCGGGACGGATCCGATAATTCACCCCTCCACTTT. Translation gives CASSDRDGSDNSPLHF.

This clonotype was seen more than once but under ten times. The CDR3 sequence: CASSYGGILRRANVLTF. In nucleotides, the CDR3 is TGTGCCAGCAGTTACGGGGGGATCCTTCGAAGGGCCAACGTCCTGACTTTC. The V gene is TRBV6-5, the J gene TRBJ2-6, with a weak D call TRBD2 (6 bases). V gave up 2 bases and J gave up 5 bases, with 16 bases separating them. Germline V CDR1 and CDR2: MNHEY, SVGAGI. This CDR3 contains 17 residues.

In this sample, this clonotype turned up a few times. The chain combines TRBV29-1 with TRBJ2-7; no definite D call. Germline CDR1 and CDR2: SQVTM and ANQGSEA. V dropped 0 bases and J dropped 0 bases, with 3 bases sitting between them. This CDR3 has 12 residues. CDR3 residues: CSVEDYSYEQYF. CDR3 coding DNA: TGCAGCGTTGAAGACTACTCCTACGAGCAGTACTTC.

V gene TRBV5-4 combines with J gene TRBJ2-5; 7 bases line up with TRBD1. This CDR3 is built from 13 residues. Germline V gene sequence: CDR1 SGHNT, CDR2 YYREEE (reference sequence). V was clipped by 4 bases and J by 5 bases; unmatched bases: 5. The CDR3 bases are TGTGCCAGCAGCCCCGACAGGGCTGAGACCCAGTACTTC. Its translation is CASSPDRAETQYF.

This clonotype turned up a few times. This chain joins TRBV20-1 and TRBJ1-2; no clear D gene. Deletions cut 3 bases from V and 0 bases from J, with 8 bases between. Germline CDR1 and CDR2: DFQATT and SNEGSKA (reference sequence). The CDR3 sequence is 13 residues long. In DNA form, the CDR3 reads TGCAGTGCTAGTGGGCCAGCTAACTATGGCTACACCTTC. Its protein product is CSASGPANYGYTF.

This clonotype was seen a handful of times. V gene TRBV20-1 combines with J gene TRBJ2-3; D is possibly TRBD2 (6 bases). The CDR3 covers 14 residues. The germline gives CDR1 DFQATT, CDR2 SNEGSKA (reference sequence). The V end lost 2 bases, the J end lost 1 base, and 10 bases lay between the germline ends. The CDR3 spells CSARSGLGTDTQYF. The DNA of the CDR3 is TGCAGTGCTAGATCGGGACTCGGCACAGATACGCAGTATTTT.

This clonotype has at least ten counts. This sequence joins TRBV28 and TRBJ2-4, with 10 positions matching TRBD2. Germline-derived CDR1 and CDR2 are MDHEN and SYDVKM. CDR3 size: 15 residues. Trimming removed 2 bases from V and 3 bases from J; junction bases left unmatched: 1. The CDR3 nucleotides read TGTGCCAGCAGTTTACCTAGCGGGAGCAAAAACATTCAGTACTTC. Its translation: CASSLPSGSKNIQYF.

This clonotype was picked up a small number of times. The chain employs TRBV12-3 or TRBV12-4 and TRBJ2-5; D is possibly TRBD1 (6 bases). This CDR3 contains 13 residues. V was pared by 7 bases and J by 3 bases, with 12 bases between. CDR3 loop: CASTRQVEETQYF. In nucleotides, the CDR3 is TGTGCCAGCACCAGACAGGTTGAAGAGACCCAGTACTTC.

This clonotype was seen only a few times. The rearrangement joins TRBV7-2 to TRBJ2-3, with TRBD2 as a possible D gene (7 bases). This CDR3 contains 16 residues. Looked up from germline, CDR1 is SGHTA and CDR2 is FQGNSA. V shed 1 base and J shed 1 base, with 12 bases lying between them. CDR3 nucleotides: TGTGCCAGCAGCTTAGGAGGGGGGGCTGGCACAGATACGCAGTATTTT. It yields the protein CASSLGGGAGTDTQYF. The whole variable domain, filled in from reference TRBV7-2 and TRBJ2-3, reads GAGVSQSPSNKVTEKGKDVELRCDPISGHTALYWYRQSLGQGLEFLIYFQGNSAPDKSGLPSDRFSAERTGGSVSTLTIQRTQQEDSAVYLCASSLGGGAGTDTQYFGPGTRLTVL.

This clonotype was seen repeatedly, ten times or more. V gene TRBV3-1 combines with J gene TRBJ1-1; no clear D. Germline V CDR1 and CDR2: LGHDT, YNNKEL (reference sequence). The CDR3 loop spans 11 amino acids. Trimming removed 0 bases from V and 4 bases from J, with 0 bases in between. CDR3 residues: CASSQDTEAFF. CDR3 coding DNA: TGTGCCAGCAGCCAAGACACTGAAGCTTTCTTT.

This clonotype was seen a handful of times. This chain connects TRBV7-2 to TRBJ2-1; 13 bases align to TRBD2. Germline V gene lookup returns CDR1 SGHTA and CDR2 FQGNSA. V trimming: 5 bases; J trimming: 7 bases; junction bases outside the gene matches: 11. The CDR3 extends over 17 amino acids. CDR3 sequence (DNA): TGTGCCAGCAGCCTTCATTTACTAGCGGGAGGGCCGAATGAGCAGTTCTTC. Translation: CASSLHLLAGGPNEQFF. Full variable domain (rest looked up from reference TRBV7-2 and TRBJ2-1): GAGVSQSPSNKVTEKGKDVELRCDPISGHTALYWYRQSLGQGLEFLIYFQGNSAPDKSGLPSDRFSAERTGGSVSTLTIQRTQQEDSAVYLCASSLHLLAGGPNEQFFGPGTRLTVL.

This clonotype has a count of ten or more. V and J are TRBV6-5 and TRBJ1-2; D gene ambiguous. The CDR3 has 15 residues. In germline, CDR1 is MNHEY, CDR2 SVGAGI. The V gene lost 0 bases and the J gene lost 0 bases, with 8 bases spanning the gap. CDR3 bases: TGTGCCAGCAGTTACTCGGGCCGATCTAACTATGGCTACACCTTC. Protein: CASSYSGRSNYGYTF.

This clonotype turned up a few times. The V and J genes are TRBV27 and TRBJ1-6; a possible D gene is TRBD1 (6 bases). This CDR3 is 15 amino acids long. V was clipped by 6 bases and J by 6 bases, with 15 bases between them. Germline V gives CDR1 MNHEY, CDR2 SMNVEV (reference sequence). CDR3 region: CASSLSGTINSPLHF. The CDR3 coding sequence is TGTGCCAGCAGCCTTTCCGGGACAATTAATTCACCCCTCCACTTT.